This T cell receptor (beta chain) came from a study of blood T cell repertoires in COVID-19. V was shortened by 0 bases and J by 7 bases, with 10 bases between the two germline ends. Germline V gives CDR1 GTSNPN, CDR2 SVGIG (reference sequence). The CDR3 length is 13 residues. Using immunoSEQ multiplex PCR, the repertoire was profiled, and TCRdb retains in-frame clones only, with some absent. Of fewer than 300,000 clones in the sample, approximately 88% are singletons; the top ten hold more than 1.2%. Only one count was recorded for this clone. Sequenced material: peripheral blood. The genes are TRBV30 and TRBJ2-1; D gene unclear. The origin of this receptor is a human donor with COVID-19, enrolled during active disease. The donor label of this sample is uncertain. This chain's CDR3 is CAWSVLAENEQFF. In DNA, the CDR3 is TGTGCCTGGAGTGTACTTGCTGAGAATGAGCAGTTCTTC.